This T cell receptor beta chain appears in the sequencing data of a study of spatial heterogeneity in lung cancer. TCRdb redid the calling of the 5' RACE reads with MiXCR, one entry per CDR3 protein. The sample shows around 89,000 distinct CDR3 sequences, about 12% of them seen only once. Time point here: sample taken at primary tumor resection. Whole RNA was taken from tumor, nontumor lung or frozen PBMC; it was then sequenced unsorted. This CDR3 region has 17 residues. Germline CDR1 is SGHTA and CDR2 is FQGNSA. The V segment lost 0 bases and the J segment 5 bases; nucleotides outside the gene matches: 4. This clonotype has only a few counts.

This rearrangement joins TRBV7-2 to TRBJ2-2, with 12 nucleotides matching TRBD2. This receptor was identified in a male donor with early-stage non-small cell lung cancer. Sample: PBMCs, taken at surgery. CDR3: CASSLAASGRGTGELFF. The CDR3 nucleotides are TGTGCCAGCAGCTTAGCCGCTAGCGGGAGGGGGACCGGGGAGCTGTTTTTT.